This T cell receptor beta chain was profiled in a study of CD8 T cells in ankylosing spondylitis. Points from the study as a whole: Both synovial fluid and blood in reactive arthritis had previously been reported to carry some motif variants. Matched ankylosing spondylitis synovial fluid reportedly showed significant enrichment of disease-linked clones. Fewer than 10 highly homologous variants made up a TCR beta motif that seemed to typify ankylosing spondylitis blood.

The germline V gene encodes CDR1 SGHRS and CDR2 YFSETQ. With 0 bases clipped from V and 3 bases from J, the junction kept 5 bases outside the gene matches. The CDR3 is made up of 15 amino acids. This clonotype was counted only a few times. The antigen remains undetermined. TCR beta libraries were made by quantitative 5'-RACE with molecular barcodes. TCRdb called the 5' RACE reads again in MiXCR, with one record for every CDR3 protein. This sample carries about 140,000 distinct CDR3 sequences, 25% to 35% of them seen once, and the ten largest clones take 6%. The receptor was isolated from a male donor with ankylosing spondylitis. Sequencing was performed on synovial fluid, either unsorted or a sorted T cell fraction (not recorded which). This chain uses TRBV5-1 with TRBJ1-1, with TRBD1 matching over 7 bases. CDR3 DNA sequence: TGCGCCAGCAGCTTGGTTAGCAGGGGGGACACTGAAGCTTTCTTT. Its translation: CASSLVSRGDTEAFF.